This is a list of T cell receptor beta chains from one sample in a study of Tregs in tolerant kidney transplant recipients. Sequencing was performed with immunoSEQ multiplex PCR; in TCRdb, only in-frame clones are kept and a portion is missing. The data show roughly 66,000 clones, roughly 90% seen once. Sequencing used CD8+ T cells from blood, obtained before the transplant. The receptor set was obtained from a human donor who received a combined kidney and bone marrow transplant. CDR3s include the opening cysteine and the closing phenylalanine or tryptophan. Fields, in order: CDR3 DNA, CDR3 protein, D gene, V gene, J gene, clone size. The D gene is left open where the match is weak. Where a row states a size, it is once, few, many or the class of an expanded clone; other rows omit it.

CDR3 DNA: TGTGCCAGTAGTACCTTAGCGGGGGGTGACTACGAGCAGTACTTC
CDR3 protein: CASSTLAGGDYEQYF
D gene: TRBD2
V gene: TRBV19
J gene: TRBJ2-7
clone size: -

CDR3 DNA: TGCGCCAGCAGCCAAGTTCAGGGGAGCTCCTACGAGCAGTACTTC
CDR3 protein: CASSQVQGSSYEQYF
D gene: -
V gene: TRBV4-1
J gene: TRBJ2-7
clone size: -

CDR3 DNA: TGTGCCAGCAGTAACAGGGGTAAGGGGGCTTATGGCTACACCTTC
CDR3 protein: CASSNRGKGAYGYTF
D gene: TRBD1
V gene: TRBV7-2
J gene: TRBJ1-2
clone size: -

CDR3 DNA: TGTGCCAGCGGTGGAAGCGGGGGACTTAGGACCACAGATACGCAGTATTTT
CDR3 protein: CASGGSGGLRTTDTQYF
D gene: TRBD2
V gene: TRBV28
J gene: TRBJ2-3
clone size: -

CDR3 DNA: TGCGCCAGCAGCCCTTATCTGAGCTCCTACAATGAGCAGTTCTTC
CDR3 protein: CASSPYLSSYNEQFF
D gene: -
V gene: TRBV4-3
J gene: TRBJ2-1
clone size: once

CDR3 DNA: TGCGCCAGCAGCTCGTCAGGGCTGAATTCACCCCTCCACTTT
CDR3 protein: CASSSSGLNSPLHF
D gene: -
V gene: TRBV5-1
J gene: TRBJ1-6
clone size: -

CDR3 DNA: TGTGCCAGCTCACCAGGGGATCTACGAGGCCTAGCGGGAGGGCCTATCTATAATGAGCAGTTCTTC
CDR3 protein: CASSPGDLRGLAGGPIYNEQFF
D gene: TRBD2
V gene: TRBV18
J gene: TRBJ2-1
clone size: once

CDR3 DNA: TGTGCCAGCACCTCGGACAGTCGTAGGGGCTACACCTTC
CDR3 protein: CASTSDSRRGYTF
D gene: -
V gene: TRBV7-2
J gene: TRBJ1-2
clone size: few

CDR3 DNA: TGCGCCAGCAGCCTATACGTGGGCGTGGTCGATGAGCAGTTCTTC
CDR3 protein: CASSLYVGVVDEQFF
D gene: -
V gene: TRBV4-3
J gene: TRBJ2-1
clone size: -

CDR3 DNA: TGCGCCAGCAGCCCCCCGCTGGGAGGCGAAAACTACGAGCAGTACTTC
CDR3 protein: CASSPPLGGENYEQYF
D gene: -
V gene: TRBV5-1
J gene: TRBJ2-7
clone size: -

CDR3 DNA: TGTGCCAGCAGCGCAGGACAGGGGGTCTACGAGCAGTACTTC
CDR3 protein: CASSAGQGVYEQYF
D gene: TRBD1
V gene: TRBV9
J gene: TRBJ2-7
clone size: -

CDR3 DNA: TGTGCCAGCAGCTTAGGGATGAGGACTGAAGCTTTCTTT
CDR3 protein: CASSLGMRTEAFF
D gene: -
V gene: TRBV7-7
J gene: TRBJ1-1
clone size: -

CDR3 DNA: TGTGCCAGTAGTTCGGAGTTGGGGGCGCGCTACGAGCAGTACTTC
CDR3 protein: CASSSELGARYEQYF
D gene: -
V gene: TRBV19
J gene: TRBJ2-7
clone size: -

CDR3 DNA: TGCGCCAGCAGCCTTAGCGGGGGCGCCGGCAATGAGCAGTTCTTC
CDR3 protein: CASSLSGGAGNEQFF
D gene: TRBD2
V gene: TRBV5-1
J gene: TRBJ2-1
clone size: -

CDR3 DNA: TGTGCCAGCAGCTCCTTTATGAACACTGAAGCTTTCTTT
CDR3 protein: CASSSFMNTEAFF
D gene: -
V gene: TRBV5-6
J gene: TRBJ1-1
clone size: -

CDR3 DNA: TGCGCCAGCAGTCCACCGGGACAGGGGGCGTTTTGTGAAAAACTGTTTTTT
CDR3 protein: CASSPPGQGAFCEKLFF
D gene: TRBD1
V gene: TRBV23-1
J gene: TRBJ1-4
clone size: -

CDR3 DNA: TGCGCCAGCAGCCAAGGCCTCTCATCGGGGGGCTATAGCAATCAGCCCCAGCATTTT
CDR3 protein: CASSQGLSSGGYSNQPQHF
D gene: -
V gene: TRBV4-3
J gene: TRBJ1-5
clone size: -

CDR3 DNA: TGCAGCGTTTCTTCACAGGGTTTCCCTGAAGCTTTCTTT
CDR3 protein: CSVSSQGFPEAFF
D gene: -
V gene: TRBV29-1
J gene: TRBJ1-1
clone size: once

CDR3 DNA: TGTGCCAGCAGCTCCGCTTGGGGACAGGGGCAGGGAGAGCAGTACTTC
CDR3 protein: CASSSAWGQGQGEQYF
D gene: TRBD1
V gene: TRBV27
J gene: TRBJ2-7
clone size: once

CDR3 DNA: TGTGCTAGTGGTTTGCTGAATGAGCAGTTCTTC
CDR3 protein: CASGLLNEQFF
D gene: -
V gene: TRBV12-5
J gene: TRBJ2-1
clone size: once

CDR3 DNA: TGTGCCAGCAGCTTAGCCTTAGCGGACTTC
CDR3 protein: CASSLALADF
D gene: -
V gene: TRBV7-9
J gene: TRBJ2-5
clone size: -

CDR3 DNA: TGCGCCAGCAGCCAAGATCCCCTCCTCACCGGGGAGCTGTTTTTT
CDR3 protein: CASSQDPLLTGELFF
D gene: -
V gene: TRBV4-1
J gene: TRBJ2-2
clone size: -

CDR3 DNA: TGTGCCAGCAGTTACTCTCCGGGACAGGGCACCGGGGAGCTGTTTTTT
CDR3 protein: CASSYSPGQGTGELFF
D gene: TRBD1
V gene: TRBV6-5
J gene: TRBJ2-2
clone size: few

CDR3 DNA: TGTGCCAGCAGTTACCCGGGGAGAAACACCATATATTTT
CDR3 protein: CASSYPGRNTIYF
D gene: -
V gene: TRBV6-6
J gene: TRBJ1-3
clone size: few

CDR3 DNA: TGTGCCAGCAGCTTAAGCGGGGGTGAAAAACTGTTTTTT
CDR3 protein: CASSLSGGEKLFF
D gene: -
V gene: TRBV5-6
J gene: TRBJ1-4
clone size: -

CDR3 DNA: TGTGCCAGCAGCGAAGCGGCCACAGATACGCAGTATTTT
CDR3 protein: CASSEAATDTQYF
D gene: -
V gene: TRBV9
J gene: TRBJ2-3
clone size: -

CDR3 DNA: TGCGCCAGCAGCCAGGAATTTACAGGGGTCACTGAAGCTTTCTTT
CDR3 protein: CASSQEFTGVTEAFF
D gene: TRBD1
V gene: TRBV4-1
J gene: TRBJ1-1
clone size: -

CDR3 DNA: TGCGCCAGCAAGGACAAGCGAGGACAGACGAACTATGGCTACACCTTC
CDR3 protein: CASKDKRGQTNYGYTF
D gene: -
V gene: TRBV10-1
J gene: TRBJ1-2
clone size: -

CDR3 DNA: TGTGCCAGCAGCTCGGGACAGGCGAACACCATATATTTT
CDR3 protein: CASSSGQANTIYF
D gene: TRBD1
V gene: TRBV5-4
J gene: TRBJ1-3
clone size: few

CDR3 DNA: TGTGCCAGCAGCAGCGACAGGGACCCCTACGAGCAGTACTTC
CDR3 protein: CASSSDRDPYEQYF
D gene: TRBD1
V gene: TRBV6-5
J gene: TRBJ2-7
clone size: -

CDR3 DNA: TGCGCCAGCAGCCAAGGGGTACTAGCGGTCAATGAGCAGTTCTTC
CDR3 protein: CASSQGVLAVNEQFF
D gene: TRBD2
V gene: TRBV4-3
J gene: TRBJ2-1
clone size: -

CDR3 DNA: TGTGCCAGCAGCTTAGGCAGGTCTGGTGAAAAACTGTTTTTT
CDR3 protein: CASSLGRSGEKLFF
D gene: -
V gene: TRBV13
J gene: TRBJ1-4
clone size: few

CDR3 DNA: TGCGCCAGCAGCTTGAGTTTCAGGGAAGAGACCCAGTACTTC
CDR3 protein: CASSLSFREETQYF
D gene: -
V gene: TRBV5-1
J gene: TRBJ2-5
clone size: once